The 8 T cell receptor beta chains reported below all come from one sample, sequenced in a study of shared clonotypes between healthy human individuals. TCRdb keeps only in-frame clones here, not all; method: immunoSEQ multiplex PCR. The sample yields about 680,000 clones, approximately 74% seen once. Specimen: memory CD4+ T cells sorted from blood. Regarding subset: CD45RA-negative fraction. The receptors derive from a woman aged 25-40 years in good health.

This chain links TRBV7-8 with TRBJ2-1; 7 bases are shared with TRBD1. CDR1 and CDR2 (germline): SGHVS, FQNEAQ. The CDR3 runs 15 residues. Trimming at V came to 2 bases and at J to 5 bases, leaving 6 bases not matched to a gene. CDR3: CASSLLGQSHNEQFF. CDR3 coding DNA: TGTGCCAGCAGCTTATTGGGACAGAGCCACAATGAGCAGTTCTTC.

This clone was detected only a few times. J is TRBJ1-5 and V is TRBV19; D unclear. V was shortened by 10 bases and J by 2 bases, with 18 bases between the two germline ends. The CDR3 runs to 15 residues. The germline V gene has CDR1 LNHDA and CDR2 SQIVND (reference sequence). This chain's CDR3 is CATEARRDGNQPQHF. The CDR3 bases are TGTGCCACTGAGGCCCGAAGGGATGGCAATCAGCCCCAGCATTTT.

The rearrangement links TRBV28 to TRBJ1-1; maybe TRBD1 (5 bases). V lost 4 bases and J lost 3, with 6 bases in between. CDR1 and CDR2 from the germline V gene are MDHEN and SYDVKM. The CDR3 is made up of 12 amino acids. CDR3 nucleotide sequence: TGTGCCAGCAGTTCAGGGTACACTGAAGCTTTCTTT. This translates into CASSSGYTEAFF.

The V call is TRBV4-1, the J call TRBJ1-2, with D maybe TRBD1 (5 bases). Trimming stripped 0 bases from V and 1 base from J, with 15 bases between. Per the germline V gene, CDR1 is MGHRA and CDR2 is YSYEKL. The CDR3 totals 17 residues. CDR3 sequence reads: CASSQDSAGGFNYGYTF. In nucleotides, the CDR3 is TGCGCCAGCAGCCAAGATTCTGCGGGGGGTTTTAACTATGGCTACACCTTC.

The gene calls are TRBV27 and TRBJ2-2, with D perhaps TRBD2 (6 bases). The CDR3 loop spans 15 amino acids. The V gene's germline CDR1 is MNHEY and CDR2 SMNVEV (reference sequence). Trimming shortened V by 3 bases and J by 7 bases, and 15 bases separated the two germline ends. CDR3 bases: TGTGCCAGCAGTTTCCTCGGGGGAAAAAGCGGGGAGCTGTTTTTT. Protein product: CASSFLGGKSGELFF.

The chain couples TRBV2 to TRBJ2-2, with 8 bases fitting TRBD1. Germline values: CDR1 SNHLY, CDR2 FYNNEI. This CDR3 has 15 residues. Trimming took 7 bases from V and 1 from J; bases not matched to a gene: 5. CDR3 sequence (DNA): TGTGCCAGCATCGCCGGGACAGGGAACACCGGGGAGCTGTTTTTT. Amino acids: CASIAGTGNTGELFF. The entire variable domain, with the rest obtained from reference TRBV2 and TRBJ2-2, is as follows: EPEVTQTPSHQVTQMGQEVILRCVPISNHLYFYWYRQILGQKVEFLVSFYNNEISEKSEIFDDQFSVERPDGSNFTLKIRSTKLEDSAMYFCASIAGTGNTGELFFGEGSRLTVL.

The chain joins TRBV7-2 to TRBJ1-1; 7 bases line up with TRBD1. The V and J ends lost 5 bases and 5 bases, in that order; junction bases with no gene match: 14. The germline V gene has CDR1 SGHTA and CDR2 FQGNSA. The CDR3 totals 16 residues. The CDR3 region has the DNA TGTGCCAGCAGCCGATTCACAGGGGAGAGGAGGACTGAAGCTTTCTTT. Its protein is CASSRFTGERRTEAFF.

In regard to this clone: Since the CDR3 does not end with the conserved phenylalanine or tryptophan, this likely comes from a read error. The DNA is left out, because the CDR3 cannot be placed on it with certainty; the CDR3 is given as TCRdb lists it. The chain joins TRBV6-1 to TRBJ2-7; the D call in the table, TRBD1, was not verified against the DNA. Germline lookup yields CDR1 MNHNS and CDR2 SASEGT. The CDR3 is 12 amino acids in total, end residues counted. CDR3: CASSDAVGHSVL.